Shown below are 30 T cell receptor beta chains from a single sample sequenced in a study of post-analysis software for immune sequencing data (dated by TCRdb to 2015 to 2017). Findings and caveats that apply to the study as a whole: Significantly higher frequencies in patients than in controls were found for roughly 5 TRBV segments, including TRBV5-6, TRBV5-1 and TRBV20-1.

The library was built by means of PCR. The sequencer was an Illumina HiSeq 2500. To reduce PCR and sequencing biases, unique molecular identifiers were built into the TCR beta cDNA libraries. TCRdb trimmed the raw reads at Q25, called clones with MiXCR and kept productive beta chains. Under each unique CDR3 protein, matching rows form one entry showing the most common genes and DNA. In all, the sample holds hundreds of thousands of distinct CDR3 sequences, and roughly 47% of those were seen once. The ten largest clones represent approximately 1.7% of the sample. Their antigen targets remain unknown. Sequenced input: blood. The receptor source for this set is a girl aged 10-17 years with multiple sclerosis.

The rearrangement joins TRBV7-6 to TRBJ2-3; TRBD1 matches at 9 bases. The CDR3 extends over 15 amino acids. Germline CDR1 and CDR2: SGHVS and FNYEAQ. Unmatched junction bases numbered 5, after V lost 5 bases and J lost 2 bases. CDR3 in DNA: TGTGCCAGCAGCCTACAGGGGGCTTTCACAGATACGCAGTATTTT. Residues: CASSLQGAFTDTQYF.

The table lists this clonotype with a few counts. This rearrangement joins TRBV12-3 or TRBV12-4 to TRBJ2-5; 12 positions match TRBD2. After removal of 4 bases from V and 5 bases from J, the junction contained 2 bases not matched to a gene. This CDR3 contains 14 residues. CDR3: CASSSTSGSETQYF. DNA for the CDR3: TGTGCCAGCAGTTCGACTAGCGGGAGTGAGACCCAGTACTTC.

J is TRBJ2-4 and V is TRBV9; no firm D call. The J call may be in error: the DNA end matches TRBJ2-7 better. The germline CDR1 and CDR2 sequences are SGDLS and YYNGEE. This CDR3 is 17 amino acids long. The CDR3 nucleotides are TGTGCCAGCAGCACCAAATCTGAGCCAGTACAACGGTACGAGCAGTACTTC. Translation: CASSTKSEPVQRYEQYF.

V usage is TRBV20-1 and J usage is TRBJ1-1; tentatively, D is TRBD1 (6 bases). Germline loops: CDR1 DFQATT, CDR2 SNEGSKA (reference sequence). The ends were cut back, 7 bases at V and 1 base at J, with 16 bases in the middle. CDR3 length equals 14 residues. Here the CDR3 reads CSVPSPDRNTEAFF. CDR3 nucleotides: TGCAGTGTCCCGAGCCCGGACAGGAACACTGAAGCTTTCTTT.

This clonotype has ten or more counts. This chain connects TRBV12-3 or TRBV12-4 to TRBJ2-5; the match to TRBD1 covers 9 bases. Trimming took 6 bases from V and 5 from J; bases not matched to a gene: 4. The CDR3 totals 13 residues. The CDR3 loop reads CASSVGQGETQYF. The CDR3 coding sequence is TGTGCCAGCAGCGTGGGACAGGGCGAGACCCAGTACTTC.

Worth noting for this clonotype: At one end, the junction sequence differs from germline, possibly due to a read error. This chain joins TRBV7-7 and TRBJ2-7; 7 bases are shared with TRBD2. CDR1 and CDR2 (germline): SSHAT, FNYEAQ (reference sequence). This CDR3 has 15 amino acids. This chain's CDR3 is CASSLAPGGEYEQYF. CDR3 in DNA: TGTGCTAGCAGCTTAGCGCCGGGAGGTGAATACGAGCAGTACTTC.

This chain joins TRBV12-3 or TRBV12-4 and TRBJ2-7, with 9 bases lining up with TRBD2. The CDR3 length is 13 residues. V lost 8 bases and J lost 4; bases outside the gene matches: 6. The CDR3 DNA reads as TGTGCCAGCGTGGCGGGAGGGGGGTACGAGCAGTACTTC. Protein: CASVAGGGYEQYF.

This chain links TRBV4-2 with TRBJ2-1; TRBD2 matches 10 bases. The germline CDR1 and CDR2 sequences are LGHNA and YNFKEQ. V dropped 0 bases and J dropped 6; count of bases not matched to a gene: 5. This CDR3 is built from 16 residues. The CDR3 loop is CASSQEHQRGGNEQFF. The CDR3 bases are TGTGCCAGCAGCCAAGAGCACCAGCGGGGGGGCAATGAGCAGTTCTTC.

V usage is TRBV5-1 and J usage is TRBJ2-7; no definite D call. CDR3 length: 15 amino acids. The ends were cut back, 5 bases at V and 3 bases at J, with 18 bases in the middle. Germline V gives CDR1 SGHRS, CDR2 YFSETQ. CDR3 sequence (DNA): TGCGCCAGCAGGGCCGCCGGGTTTCATCACTACGAGCAGTACTTC. This gives the protein CASRAAGFHHYEQYF. Filled out from reference TRBV5-1 and TRBJ2-7, the complete variable domain reads KAGVTQTPRYLIKTRGQQVTLSCSPISGHRSVSWYQQTPGQGLQFLFEYFSETQRNKGNFPGRFSGRQFSNSRSEMNVSTLELGDSALYLCASRAAGFHHYEQYFGPGTRLTVT.

The J gene is TRBJ1-1, the V gene TRBV5-5, with 10 bases identical to TRBD1. Germline lookup yields CDR1 SGHKS and CDR2 YYEKEE (reference sequence). Germline trimming cut 6 bases from V and 5 bases from J; bases unmatched to any gene: 7. This CDR3 region has 14 residues. CDR3 region: CASNRQGAETEAFF. The CDR3 bases are TGTGCCAGCAACCGACAGGGGGCAGAGACTGAAGCTTTCTTT.

The sample holds a few counts of this clonotype. The J gene is TRBJ2-7, the V gene TRBV5-5; 8 bases match TRBD2. The CDR3 runs to 15 residues. The V and J ends lost 5 bases and 2 bases, in that order; junction bases with no gene match: 9. Germline CDR1 and CDR2: SGHKS and YYEKEE (reference sequence). The CDR3 loop is CASSYIAGQPYEQYF. The CDR3 DNA is TGTGCCAGCAGTTACATAGCGGGACAACCCTACGAGCAGTACTTC.

The chain has TRBV15 and TRBJ2-7; D is undetermined. The V end lost 9 bases, the J end lost 4 bases, and 10 bases lay between the germline ends. Germline CDR1 and CDR2: LNHNV and YYDKDF (reference sequence). The CDR3 has 11 amino acids. This chain's CDR3 is CATSFGYEQYF. The CDR3 DNA sequence: TGTGCCACTTCCTTTGGGTACGAGCAGTACTTC.

This chain joins TRBV12-3 or TRBV12-4 and TRBJ1-5; tentative D call: TRBD1 (5 bases). The CDR3 spans 12 residues. V lost 6 bases and J 7 bases, leaving 10 bases between the germline ends. The chain's CDR3 is CASSSGRQPQHF. The CDR3 region has the DNA TGTGCCAGCAGCTCAGGGAGACAGCCCCAGCATTTT.

This clonotype was observed a handful of times. The chain has TRBV5-6 and TRBJ2-5, with 7 bases matching TRBD1. Trimming cost V 5 bases and J 11 bases; bases outside gene matches: 15. This CDR3 has 14 residues. Looked up from germline, CDR1 is SGHDT and CDR2 is YYEEEE. The CDR3 here is CASRTGDRASQQYF. Written as DNA, the CDR3 is TGTGCCAGCAGAACCGGAGACAGGGCTTCCCAGCAGTACTTC.

CDR3 region: CAISGTANTEAFF. Written as DNA, the CDR3 is TGTGCCATCAGTGGGACAGCGAACACTGAAGCTTTCTTT. This rearrangement joins TRBV10-3 to TRBJ1-1; D perhaps matches TRBD1 (6 bases). The length of the CDR3 is 13 residues. CDR1 and CDR2 from the germline V gene are ENHRY and SYGVKD. V lost 4 bases and J 1 base, leaving 7 bases between the germline ends.

This clonotype has just a few counts. The rearrangement uses TRBV20-1 and TRBJ1-1; D call uncertain. There are 13 residues in the CDR3. Between the trimmed V and J ends, which lost 5 bases and 1 base, there was a span of 11 bases. Germline lookup yields CDR1 DFQATT and CDR2 SNEGSKA (reference sequence). The CDR3 reads CSAAPGSNTEAFF. CDR3 coding DNA: TGCAGTGCTGCCCCTGGGTCGAACACTGAAGCTTTCTTT.

Comments on this clonotype: An end of the junction differs from the germline gene, which may be a read error. The J gene is TRBJ2-7, the V gene TRBV10-3, with D hard to call. Germline V CDR1 and CDR2: ENHRY, SYGVKD. The CDR3 is 11 residues long. The CDR3 sequence: CAVSEVREQYF. The CDR3 region has the DNA TGTGCCGTCAGTGAGGTTCGCGAGCAGTACTTC.

There are a few counts of this clonotype. The chain has TRBV12-3 or TRBV12-4 and TRBJ1-2, with a tentative D call TRBD1 (6 bases). This CDR3 has 13 amino acids. V gave up 10 bases and J gave up 8 bases, with 20 bases separating them. CDR3 amino acids: CATSWTVPRGYTF. CDR3 coding DNA: TGTGCCACTTCGTGGACAGTTCCTAGGGGCTACACCTTC.

The CDR3 nucleotides are TGTGCCAGCAGTTACTCGAGGGGACAGGGGGGCGGACGGACTGAAGCTTTCTTT. It yields the protein CASSYSRGQGGGRTEAFF. The chain combines TRBV6-5 with TRBJ1-1; TRBD1 aligns across 11 bases. Germline V gene sequence: CDR1 MNHEY, CDR2 SVGAGI. The trim removed 0 bases at V and 5 bases at J, leaving 11 bases unmatched. The CDR3 is 18 residues long.

The chain couples TRBV7-2 to TRBJ2-4; D might be TRBD1 or TRBD2, each matching 6 bases. The J call may be wrong; the DNA end is better matched by TRBJ2-7. The CDR3 is 14 residues long. CDR1 SGHTA and CDR2 FQGNSA come from the germline V gene. Written as DNA, the CDR3 is TGTGCCAGCAGCGTGGGGGGCAGCTCGGTCGAGCAGTACTTC. It codes for CASSVGGSSVEQYF.

The DNA of the CDR3 is TGCGCCAGCAGCTTGGTTGGGTTGGGAGAGACCCAGTACTTC. This codes for CASSLVGLGETQYF. This rearrangement joins TRBV5-1 to TRBJ2-5; no firm D call. CDR3 size: 14 residues. The germline V and J ends were trimmed by 0 bases and 4 bases, with 10 bases remaining between them. Germline V CDR1 and CDR2: SGHRS, YFSETQ.

This clonotype appeared a few times. The rearrangement uses TRBV9 and TRBJ2-7; possible D gene TRBD1, 5 bases. Deletions cut 0 bases from V and 3 bases from J, with 13 bases between. The germline CDR1 and CDR2 sequences are SGDLS and YYNGEE. The CDR3 consists of 15 residues. The CDR3 here is CASSVGDTGHYEQYF. Here the CDR3 DNA reads TGTGCCAGCAGCGTAGGAGACACAGGACACTACGAGCAGTACTTC.

The sample holds a few counts of this clonotype. CDR3: CASSYVGQGGEQYF. The CDR3 DNA follows: TGTGCCAGCAGTTACGTTGGGCAGGGGGGCGAGCAGTACTTC. This chain joins TRBV6-2 or TRBV6-3 and TRBJ2-5; D perhaps matches TRBD1 (7 bases). The DNA end is more similar to TRBJ2-7, so the J call may be wrong. Germline CDR1 and CDR2: MNHEY and SVGEGT. There are 14 residues in the CDR3.

J is TRBJ1-2 and V is TRBV5-6; the match to TRBD1 covers 8 bases. J gave up 4 bases and V 5 bases, and 4 bases lay outside the gene matches. The CDR3 loop spans 13 amino acids. Germline-derived CDR1 and CDR2 are SGHDT and YYEEEE. The CDR3 DNA is TGTGCCAGCAGTCCGGACAGGGTCTATGGCTACACCTTC. This codes for CASSPDRVYGYTF.

Only a few counts were recorded for this clonotype. The J gene is TRBJ2-3, the V gene TRBV4-2; D gene ambiguous. CDR3 size: 17 residues. Trimming took 0 bases from V and 0 from J, leaving 13 bases between them. Germline loops: CDR1 LGHNA, CDR2 YNFKEQ. The CDR3 DNA reads TGTGCCAGCAGCCAAGAAATTGCCCGTGCTAGCACAGATACGCAGTATTTT. Its protein is CASSQEIARASTDTQYF.

The chain is built from TRBV7-9 and TRBJ2-5, with 10 nucleotides matching TRBD1. CDR1 and CDR2 (germline): SEHNR, FQNEAQ (reference sequence). The CDR3 consists of 16 residues. Trimming took 0 bases from V and 1 from J; bases not matched to a gene: 2. CDR3 bases: TGTGCCAGCAGCTTAGCCCGGACAGGGGGCCAAGAGACCCAGTACTTC. As protein: CASSLARTGGQETQYF.

V gene TRBV12-3 or TRBV12-4 combines with J gene TRBJ2-3, with D perhaps matching TRBD1 (6 bases). Trimming removed 5 bases from V and 2 bases from J, with 11 bases in between. The CDR3 has 14 residues. CDR3 sequence: CASSPRGITDTQYF. The CDR3 DNA sequence: TGTGCCAGCAGTCCCAGGGGAATCACAGATACGCAGTATTTT.

This clonotype was detected ten times or more. The chain links TRBV12-3 or TRBV12-4 to TRBJ2-1, with D unclear. V lost 8 bases to trimming and J lost 7 bases, with 6 bases between them. The CDR3 runs to 10 residues. The CDR3 bases are TGTGCCAGCGGGTTTAATGAGCAGTTCTTC. It yields the protein CASGFNEQFF.

The chain is built from TRBV28 and TRBJ1-4; unclear D gene. Per germline, CDR1 MDHEN and CDR2 SYDVKM. This CDR3 contains 14 residues. Trimming left V 0 bases short and J 1 base short, with 3 bases between. The CDR3 coding sequence is TGTGCCAGCAGTTTATGGCGAACTAATGAAAAACTGTTTTTT. Its protein product is CASSLWRTNEKLFF.

The chain recombines TRBV20-1 with TRBJ2-3; TRBD2 aligns across 10 bases. The germline V gene has CDR1 DFQATT and CDR2 SNEGSKA (reference sequence). This CDR3 is built from 21 residues. With 1 base clipped from V and 0 bases from J, the junction kept 19 bases outside the gene matches. CDR3 nucleotide sequence: TGCAGTGCTAGAGGGCTAGGTACCGGGACTAGCGATCCGATTAGCACAGATACGCAGTATTTT. The encoded protein is CSARGLGTGTSDPISTDTQYF.